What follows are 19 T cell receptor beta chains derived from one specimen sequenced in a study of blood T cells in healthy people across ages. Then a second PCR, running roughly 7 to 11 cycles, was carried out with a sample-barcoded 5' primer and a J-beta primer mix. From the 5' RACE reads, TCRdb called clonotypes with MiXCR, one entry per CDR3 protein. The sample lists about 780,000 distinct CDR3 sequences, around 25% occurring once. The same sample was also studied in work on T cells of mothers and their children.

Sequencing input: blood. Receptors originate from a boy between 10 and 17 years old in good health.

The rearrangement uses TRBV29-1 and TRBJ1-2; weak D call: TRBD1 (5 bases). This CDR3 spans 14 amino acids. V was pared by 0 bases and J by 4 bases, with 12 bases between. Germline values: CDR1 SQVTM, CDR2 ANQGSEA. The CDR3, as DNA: TGCAGCGTTGAAGATGGGGACGGTATCTATGGCTACACCTTC. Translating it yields CSVEDGDGIYGYTF.

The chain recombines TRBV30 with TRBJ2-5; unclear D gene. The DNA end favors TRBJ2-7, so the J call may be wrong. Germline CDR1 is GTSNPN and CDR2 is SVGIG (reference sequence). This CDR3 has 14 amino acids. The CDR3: CAWSPLLTSYEQYF. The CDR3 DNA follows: TGTGCCTGGAGTCCCCTCCTGACAAGCTACGAGCAGTACTTC.

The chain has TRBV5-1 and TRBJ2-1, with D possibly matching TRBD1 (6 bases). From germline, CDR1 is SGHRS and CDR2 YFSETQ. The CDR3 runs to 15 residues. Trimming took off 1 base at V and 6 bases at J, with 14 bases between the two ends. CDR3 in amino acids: CASSLIQGRANEQFF. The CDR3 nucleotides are TGCGCCAGCAGCTTGATACAGGGTAGGGCCAATGAGCAGTTCTTC.

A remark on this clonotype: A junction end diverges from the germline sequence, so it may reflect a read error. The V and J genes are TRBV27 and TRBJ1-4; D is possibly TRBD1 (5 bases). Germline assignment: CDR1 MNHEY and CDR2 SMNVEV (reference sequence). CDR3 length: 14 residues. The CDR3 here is CASSFGGTNEKLLF. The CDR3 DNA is TGTGCCAGCAGTTTCGGGGGGACTAATGAAAAACTGCTTTTT.

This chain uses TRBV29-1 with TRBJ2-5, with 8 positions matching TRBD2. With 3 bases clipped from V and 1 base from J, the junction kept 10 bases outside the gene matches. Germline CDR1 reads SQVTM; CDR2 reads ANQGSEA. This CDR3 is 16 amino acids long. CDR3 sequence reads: CSVDLRGGGVQETQYF. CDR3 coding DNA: TGCAGCGTTGATCTCCGGGGGGGCGGGGTCCAAGAGACCCAGTACTTC.

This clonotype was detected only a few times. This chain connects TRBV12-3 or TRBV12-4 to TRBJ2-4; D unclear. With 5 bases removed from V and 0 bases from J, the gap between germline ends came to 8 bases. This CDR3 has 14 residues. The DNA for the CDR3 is TGTGCCAGCAGTCCAGACTTAGCCAAAAACATTCAGTACTTC. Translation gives CASSPDLAKNIQYF.

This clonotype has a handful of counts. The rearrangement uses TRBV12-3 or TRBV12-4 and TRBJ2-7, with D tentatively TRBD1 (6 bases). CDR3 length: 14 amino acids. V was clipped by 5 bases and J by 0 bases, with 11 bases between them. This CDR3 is CASSAQGISYEQYF. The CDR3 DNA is TGTGCCAGCAGTGCCCAGGGGATCTCCTACGAGCAGTACTTC.

This CDR3 reads CASSEPGGGEQYF. For the CDR3, the DNA is TGTGCCAGCAGTGAACCCGGGGGGGGCGAGCAGTACTTC. The chain uses TRBV25-1 and TRBJ2-7, with 8 bases identical to TRBD2. Germline values: CDR1 MGHDK, CDR2 SYGVNS. CDR3 length: 13 residues. The J segment lost 6 bases and the V segment lost 2 bases, leaving 3 bases of the junction unmatched.

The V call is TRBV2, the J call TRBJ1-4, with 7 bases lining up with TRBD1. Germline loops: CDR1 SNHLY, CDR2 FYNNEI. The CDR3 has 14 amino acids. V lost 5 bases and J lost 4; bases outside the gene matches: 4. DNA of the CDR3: TGTGCCAGCAGTAGGGGGCTAGTTAATGAAAAACTGTTTTTT. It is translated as CASSRGLVNEKLFF.

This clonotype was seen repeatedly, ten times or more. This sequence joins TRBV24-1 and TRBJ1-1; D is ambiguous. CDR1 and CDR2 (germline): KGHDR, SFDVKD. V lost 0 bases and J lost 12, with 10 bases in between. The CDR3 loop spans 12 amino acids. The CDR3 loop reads CATSDLTRRTFF. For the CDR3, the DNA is TGTGCCACCAGTGATTTGACCAGAAGGACTTTCTTT.

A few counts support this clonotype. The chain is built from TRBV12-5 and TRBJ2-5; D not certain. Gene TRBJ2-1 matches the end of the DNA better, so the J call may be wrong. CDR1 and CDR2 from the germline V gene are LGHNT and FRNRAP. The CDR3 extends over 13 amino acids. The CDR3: CASGLVLLHEQFF. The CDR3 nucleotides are TGTGCTAGTGGTTTGGTACTTCTCCATGAGCAGTTCTTC.

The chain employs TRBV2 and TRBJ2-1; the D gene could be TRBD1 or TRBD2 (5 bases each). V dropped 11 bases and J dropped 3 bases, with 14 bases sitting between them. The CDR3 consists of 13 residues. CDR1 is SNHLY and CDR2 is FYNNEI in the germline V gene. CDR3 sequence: CAGRDDRYNEQFF. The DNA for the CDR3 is TGTGCCGGCCGGGACGACCGCTACAATGAGCAGTTCTTC.

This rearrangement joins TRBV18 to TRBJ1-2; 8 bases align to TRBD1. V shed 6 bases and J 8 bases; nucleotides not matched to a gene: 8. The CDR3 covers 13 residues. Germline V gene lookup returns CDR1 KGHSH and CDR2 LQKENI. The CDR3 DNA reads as TGTGCCAGCTCGGATCAGGGGGCGCAAGGCTACACCTTC. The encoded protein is CASSDQGAQGYTF.

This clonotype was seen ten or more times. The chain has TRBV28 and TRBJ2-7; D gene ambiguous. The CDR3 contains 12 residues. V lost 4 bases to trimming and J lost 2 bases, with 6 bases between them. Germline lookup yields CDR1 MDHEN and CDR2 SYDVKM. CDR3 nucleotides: TGTGCCAGCAGTTCCCCTGCCTACGAGCAGTACTTC. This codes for CASSSPAYEQYF.

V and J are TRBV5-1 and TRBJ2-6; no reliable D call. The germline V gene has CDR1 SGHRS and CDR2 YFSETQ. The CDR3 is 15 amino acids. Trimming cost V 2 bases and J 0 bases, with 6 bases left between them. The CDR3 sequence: CASSFVYSGANVLTF. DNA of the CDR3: TGCGCCAGCAGCTTTGTATACTCTGGGGCCAACGTCCTGACTTTC.

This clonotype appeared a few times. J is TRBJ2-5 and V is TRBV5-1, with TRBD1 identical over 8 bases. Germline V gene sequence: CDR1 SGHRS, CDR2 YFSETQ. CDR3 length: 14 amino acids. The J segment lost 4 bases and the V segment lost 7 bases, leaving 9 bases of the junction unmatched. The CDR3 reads CASAQGALGETQYF. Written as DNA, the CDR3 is TGCGCCAGCGCTCAGGGGGCATTAGGAGAGACCCAGTACTTC.

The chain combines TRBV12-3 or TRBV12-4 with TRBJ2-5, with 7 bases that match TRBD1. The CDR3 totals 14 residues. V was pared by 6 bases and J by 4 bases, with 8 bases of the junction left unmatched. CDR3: CASRDTGAGETQYF. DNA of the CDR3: TGTGCCAGCAGAGACACAGGGGCTGGAGAGACCCAGTACTTC.

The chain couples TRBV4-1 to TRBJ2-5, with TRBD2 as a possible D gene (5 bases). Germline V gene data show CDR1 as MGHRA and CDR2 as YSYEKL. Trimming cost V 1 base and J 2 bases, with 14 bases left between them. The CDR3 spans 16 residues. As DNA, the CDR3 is TGCGCCAGCAGCCAAGGACTCGGGCCGGGACAAGAGACCCAGTACTTC. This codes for CASSQGLGPGQETQYF.

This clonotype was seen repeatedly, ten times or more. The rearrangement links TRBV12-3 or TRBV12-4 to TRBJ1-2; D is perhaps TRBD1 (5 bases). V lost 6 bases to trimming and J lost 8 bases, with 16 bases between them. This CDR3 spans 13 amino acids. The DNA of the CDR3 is TGTGCCAGCAGCCGTGCGGGGGTGGAAGGCTACACCTTC. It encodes CASSRAGVEGYTF.